Below, one T cell receptor beta chain is given with its context. The ends were cut back, 8 bases at V and 7 bases at J, with 14 bases in the middle. CDR1 is MDHEN and CDR2 is SYDVKM in the germline V gene. This CDR3 has 13 residues. The record originates from a study of shared T cell receptors in the human thymus. Data came from immunoSEQ multiplex PCR; TCRdb stores just in-frame clones and leaves some out. The sample contains hundreds of thousands of clones, 87% of which appear only once. This same sample was also taken into another study, of human thymus T cells.

This clonotype was sampled from a boy younger than two with a congenital heart defect. What was sequenced was thymocytes. The rearrangement joins TRBV28 to TRBJ1-4; D is uncertain. The CDR3 is CASRPRICEKLFF. The CDR3 DNA reads TGTGCCAGCCGTCCCAGAATATGTGAAAAACTGTTTTTT.